The 28 T cell receptor beta chains below come from one sample, sequenced in a study of cytomegalovirus exposure and HLA in healthy donors. A multiplex PCR was run with 60 Vbeta primers and 13 Jbeta primers. Measured with immunoSEQ multiplex PCR; TCRdb has only the in-frame clones, and not every one. The listing records under 90,000 clones. The sample was PBMCs. These receptors originate from a female donor in good health and CMV-seropositive.

V usage is TRBV6-5 and J usage is TRBJ1-3; D unclear. The V and J ends lost 7 bases and 0 bases respectively, with 10 bases between them. CDR3 length: 14 residues. CDR1 is MNHEY and CDR2 is SVGAGI in the germline V gene. The CDR3 sequence is CASISTRSGNTIYF. The CDR3 DNA follows: TGTGCCAGCATAAGCACTCGCTCTGGAAACACCATATATTTT.

The chain joins TRBV19 to TRBJ1-5; no reliable D call. The CDR3 contains 15 residues. V gave up 1 base and J gave up 0 bases, with 7 bases separating them. Germline CDR1 reads LNHDA; CDR2 reads SQIVND (reference sequence). The chain's CDR3 is CASSIGSLSNQPQHF. DNA for the CDR3: TGTGCCAGTAGTATAGGGAGTCTTAGCAATCAGCCCCAGCATTTT.

The chain couples TRBV5-4 to TRBJ2-1; 8 bases align to TRBD2. The J segment lost 5 bases and the V segment lost 7 bases, leaving 5 bases of the junction unmatched. This CDR3 has 13 residues. In germline, CDR1 is SGHNT, CDR2 YYREEE (reference sequence). The CDR3 DNA is TGTGCCAGCGGCGGGACTAGGAACAATGAGCAGTTCTTC. Translation gives CASGGTRNNEQFF. Drawing the rest from reference TRBV5-4 and TRBJ2-1, the complete variable domain is ETGVTQSPTHLIKTRGQQVTLRCSSQSGHNTVSWYQQALGQGPQFIFQYYREEENGRGNFPPRFSGLQFPNYSSELNVNALELDDSALYLCASGGTRNNEQFFGPGTRLTVL.

This chain joins TRBV5-4 and TRBJ2-7; TRBD1 agrees at 11 bases. Germline assignment: CDR1 SGHNT and CDR2 YYREEE (reference sequence). V lost 4 bases, J lost 6 bases, and 6 bases stayed unmatched. CDR3 length equals 14 residues. The CDR3 reads CASSHPGQGVEQYF. CDR3 nucleotides: TGTGCCAGCAGCCACCCGGGACAGGGGGTCGAGCAGTACTTC.

This chain links TRBV28 with TRBJ1-1; no clear D gene. Germline lookup yields CDR1 MDHEN and CDR2 SYDVKM. The CDR3 runs to 12 residues. Trimming shortened V by 2 bases and J by 10 bases, and 11 bases separated the two germline ends. The CDR3: CASSLPSTRAFF. The CDR3 bases are TGTGCCAGCAGTTTACCCTCTACTCGAGCTTTCTTT.

The chain carries TRBV5-8 and TRBJ2-7; no definite D call. Germline-derived CDR1 and CDR2 are SGHTS and YDEGEE. This CDR3 has 11 amino acids. The V gene lost 4 bases and the J gene lost 2 bases, with 4 bases spanning the gap. CDR3 bases: TGTGCCAGCAGCCCTACCTACGAGCAGTACTTC. It specifies CASSPTYEQYF.

The chain joins TRBV19 to TRBJ2-5; 9 bases match TRBD2. The V and J ends lost 7 bases and 5 bases, in that order; junction bases with no gene match: 17. This CDR3 has 17 amino acids. CDR1 is LNHDA, CDR2 SQIVND, per germline (reference sequence). Here the CDR3 reads CASKGPGASGIAETQYF. The CDR3 coding sequence is TGTGCCAGTAAAGGCCCTGGAGCTAGCGGGATCGCGGAGACCCAGTACTTC.

The chain couples TRBV28 to TRBJ1-2, with D possibly being TRBD1 (6 bases). Per germline, CDR1 MDHEN and CDR2 SYDVKM. This CDR3 has 13 amino acids. Trimming removed 6 bases at V and 4 bases at J, with 12 bases between. CDR3 loop: CASRLTGAYGYTF. As DNA, the CDR3 is TGTGCCAGCAGGTTGACAGGTGCCTATGGCTACACCTTC.

The rearrangement uses TRBV30 and TRBJ2-5; 9 bases line up with TRBD2. This CDR3 contains 14 residues. Germline V gene data show CDR1 as GTSNPN and CDR2 as SVGIG (reference sequence). After removal of 1 base from V and 2 bases from J, the junction contained 2 bases not matched to a gene. In DNA form, the CDR3 reads TGTGCCTGGAGTGGACTAGCGGTACAAGAGACCCAGTACTTC. This encodes CAWSGLAVQETQYF.

This chain uses TRBV7-8 with TRBJ2-7, with 8 bases identical to TRBD2. This CDR3 spans 17 amino acids. V lost 0 bases and J lost 6; bases outside the gene matches: 13. The V gene's germline CDR1 is SGHVS and CDR2 FQNEAQ. CDR3 in amino acids: CASSLARTGGPGGEQYF. For the CDR3, the DNA is TGTGCCAGCAGCTTAGCGCGAACGGGAGGGCCTGGGGGCGAGCAGTACTTC.

This sequence joins TRBV9 and TRBJ2-5, with 7 nucleotides matching TRBD2. The germline V gene has CDR1 SGDLS and CDR2 YYNGEE. This CDR3 contains 13 residues. Unmatched junction bases numbered 3, after V lost 0 bases and J lost 7 bases. The CDR3 protein is CASSVEGTMTQYF. The CDR3 bases are TGTGCCAGCAGCGTAGAAGGGACTATGACCCAGTACTTC.

The CDR3 reads CASSASDYVQETQYF. As DNA, the CDR3 is TGTGCCAGCAGTGCTTCGGACTATGTTCAAGAGACCCAGTACTTC. V and J are TRBV25-1 and TRBJ2-5, with D perhaps matching TRBD2 (6 bases). In germline, CDR1 is MGHDK, CDR2 SYGVNS. V gave up 4 bases and J gave up 2 bases, with 14 bases separating them. The CDR3 has 15 residues. The full variable domain, rest sourced from reference TRBV25-1 and TRBJ2-5, is EADIYQTPRYLVIGTGKKITLECSQTMGHDKMYWYQQDPGMELHLIHYSYGVNSTEKGDLSSESTVSRIRTEHFPLTLESARPSHTSQYLCASSASDYVQETQYFGPGTRLLVL.

To note about this clone: At one end, the junction sequence differs from germline, possibly due to a read error. V and J are TRBV6-5 and TRBJ1-2, with 8 nucleotides matching TRBD1. The CDR3 extends over 16 amino acids. Looked up from germline, CDR1 is MNHEY and CDR2 is SVGAGI. The CDR3 coding sequence is TGTACCAGCAGTTACCGTCGATTAGGACAGGGAGATGGCTACACCTTC. Protein sequence: CTSSYRRLGQGDGYTF.

The genes are TRBV18 and TRBJ2-5; possibly TRBD1 for D (6 bases). This CDR3 has 15 amino acids. V gave up 2 bases and J gave up 4 bases, with 14 bases separating them. The germline V gene encodes CDR1 KGHSH and CDR2 LQKENI. The CDR3 nucleotides are TGTGCCAGCTCACCAGAGTCAGGGGCTGCAGAGACCCAGTACTTC. Its protein is CASSPESGAAETQYF.

The chain joins TRBV28 to TRBJ1-5, with D unclear. CDR1 MDHEN and CDR2 SYDVKM come from the germline V gene. The CDR3 has 13 residues. The germline V and J ends were trimmed by 4 bases and 5 bases, with 9 bases remaining between them. The CDR3 region is CASSYFRDQPQHF. CDR3 bases: TGTGCCAGCAGTTACTTCCGTGATCAGCCCCAGCATTTT.

The chain links TRBV18 to TRBJ1-5; 10 nucleotides agree with TRBD1. The length of the CDR3 is 18 residues. J was trimmed by 2 bases and V by 3 bases; bases with no gene match: 10. The germline V gene has CDR1 KGHSH and CDR2 LQKENI. The CDR3 loop is CASSPGTGVVLGNQPQHF. The CDR3 region has the DNA TGTGCCAGCTCACCGGGGACAGGGGTGGTATTGGGCAATCAGCCCCAGCATTTT. Drawing the rest from reference TRBV18 and TRBJ1-5, the complete variable domain is NAGVMQNPRHLVRRRGQEARLRCSPMKGHSHVYWYRQLPEEGLKFMVYLQKENIIDESGMPKERFSAEFPKEGPSILRIQQVVRGDSAAYFCASSPGTGVVLGNQPQHFGDGTRLSIL.

The chain joins TRBV5-1 to TRBJ2-7, with D possibly being TRBD1 (5 bases). Germline CDR1 is SGHRS and CDR2 is YFSETQ. The CDR3 length is 14 residues. The V gene lost 1 base and the J gene lost 4 bases, with 12 bases spanning the gap. The CDR3 region is CASSLRGGGYEQYF. DNA for the CDR3: TGCGCCAGCAGCTTGAGGGGCGGTGGTTACGAGCAGTACTTC.

The rearrangement joins TRBV6-5 to TRBJ2-1, with D unclear. Trimming removed 7 bases at V and 9 bases at J, with 10 bases between. Germline CDR1 MNHEY, CDR2 SVGAGI. The CDR3 extends over 11 amino acids. DNA of the CDR3: TGTGCCAGCAACCGAGGCGGTGAGCAGTTCTTC. Translating gives CASNRGGEQFF.

The chain couples TRBV7-8 to TRBJ2-3; maybe TRBD1 (5 bases). The CDR3 runs 18 residues. The germline V gene encodes CDR1 SGHVS and CDR2 FQNEAQ. The CDR3 nucleotides are TGTGCAAATAGCTTCAGCGAGACAGAGCCTGAGGACACAGATACGCAGTATTTT. It codes for CANSFSETEPEDTDTQYF.

The chain has TRBV19 and TRBJ1-6, with 10 bases matching TRBD1. The J segment lost 10 bases and the V segment lost 6 bases, leaving 6 bases of the junction unmatched. The CDR3 has 14 amino acids. Germline CDR1 is LNHDA and CDR2 is SQIVND (reference sequence). The CDR3 coding sequence is TGTGCCAGTAGCCGGGACAGGGGCAACTCACCCCTCCACTTT. Its translation is CASSRDRGNSPLHF.

The chain couples TRBV19 to TRBJ1-4; D ambiguous. The CDR3 runs 14 residues. Germline CDR1 reads LNHDA; CDR2 reads SQIVND (reference sequence). V dropped 6 bases and J dropped 7 bases, with 15 bases sitting between them. The CDR3 loop is CASSLPGSGEKLFF. The CDR3 DNA reads TGTGCCAGTAGCCTTCCGGGATCAGGTGAAAAACTGTTTTTT. Filled out from reference TRBV19 and TRBJ1-4, the complete variable domain reads DGGITQSPKYLFRKEGQNVTLSCEQNLNHDAMYWYRQDPGQGLRLIYYSQIVNDFQKGDIAEGYSVSREKKESFPLTVTSAQKNPTAFYLCASSLPGSGEKLFFGSGTQLSVL.

V is TRBV28 and J is TRBJ1-2; no definite D call. Germline CDR1 is MDHEN and CDR2 is SYDVKM. CDR3 size: 13 residues. Trimming left V 5 bases short and J 3 bases short, with 10 bases between. The CDR3 nucleotides read TGTGCCAGCAGTGCCAGGAGGGACTATGGCTACACCTTC. As protein: CASSARRDYGYTF.

The chain links TRBV9 to TRBJ2-1, with 11 bases identical to TRBD2. With V trimmed by 3 bases and J by 3 bases, 2 bases remained unmatched. Per the germline V gene, CDR1 is SGDLS and CDR2 is YYNGEE. CDR3 size: 15 residues. CDR3: CASSASGGHYNEQFF. CDR3 nucleotide sequence: TGTGCCAGCAGCGCTAGCGGGGGGCACTACAATGAGCAGTTCTTC.

The J gene is TRBJ1-2, the V gene TRBV19; 7 positions agree with TRBD1. The CDR3 spans 13 residues. The junction had 7 bases not matched to a gene; V was cut back by 4 bases and J by 8 bases. Germline-derived CDR1 and CDR2 are LNHDA and SQIVND (reference sequence). The CDR3 coding sequence is TGTGCCAGTAGTACCCAAAGACAGGGAGGCTACACCTTC. This encodes CASSTQRQGGYTF.

The V call is TRBV6-1, the J call TRBJ2-2; no firm D call. CDR1 is MNHNS and CDR2 is SASEGT in the germline V gene. This CDR3 has 15 amino acids. V was clipped by 6 bases and J by 0 bases, with 11 bases between them. The CDR3 is CASRADITNTGELFF. The CDR3 coding sequence is TGTGCCAGCAGAGCCGACATTACGAACACCGGGGAGCTGTTTTTT.

The CDR3 DNA reads TGTGCCAGCAGCTTGAGCGGGGCCTCCTATAATTCACCCCTCCACTTT. The encoded protein is CASSLSGASYNSPLHF. The rearrangement joins TRBV5-6 to TRBJ1-6, with D tentatively TRBD1 (5 bases). This CDR3 comprises 16 residues. The germline CDR1 and CDR2 sequences are SGHDT and YYEEEE. The V end lost 1 base, the J end lost 0 bases, and 8 bases lay between the germline ends.

The CDR3 region is CASRRQGAQGYTF. The CDR3, as DNA: TGTGCCAGCAGACGGCAGGGGGCGCAGGGCTACACCTTC. The gene calls are TRBV13 and TRBJ1-2; 8 bases are shared with TRBD1. CDR1 is PRHDT and CDR2 is FYEKMQ in the germline V gene (reference sequence). The CDR3 runs to 13 residues. The V and J ends lost 6 bases and 8 bases, in that order; junction bases with no gene match: 8.

V gene TRBV2 combines with J gene TRBJ1-2, with 9 positions matching TRBD1. The germline V gene encodes CDR1 SNHLY and CDR2 FYNNEI. The V segment lost 4 bases and the J segment 11 bases; nucleotides outside the gene matches: 11. CDR3 length equals 14 residues. Here the CDR3 reads CASSVGTGFSLYTF. The CDR3 coding sequence is TGTGCCAGCAGTGTAGGGACAGGGTTCAGCCTTTACACCTTC.